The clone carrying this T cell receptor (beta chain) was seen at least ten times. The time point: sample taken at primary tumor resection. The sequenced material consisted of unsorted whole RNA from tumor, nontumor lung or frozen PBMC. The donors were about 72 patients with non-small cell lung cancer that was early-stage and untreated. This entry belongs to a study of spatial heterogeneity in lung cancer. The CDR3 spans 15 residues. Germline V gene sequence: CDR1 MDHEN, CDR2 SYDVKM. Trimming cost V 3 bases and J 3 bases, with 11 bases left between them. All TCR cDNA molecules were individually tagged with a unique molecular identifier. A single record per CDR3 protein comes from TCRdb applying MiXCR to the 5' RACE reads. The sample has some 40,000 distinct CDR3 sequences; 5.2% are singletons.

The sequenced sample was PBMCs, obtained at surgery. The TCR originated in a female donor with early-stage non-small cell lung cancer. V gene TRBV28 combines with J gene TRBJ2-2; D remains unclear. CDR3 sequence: CASSLTRFYTGELFF. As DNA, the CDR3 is TGTGCCAGCAGTTTGACCCGATTTTACACCGGGGAGCTGTTTTTT.